This T cell receptor beta chain was documented in a study of T cells in localized non-small cell lung cancer. Sequencing was performed with immunoSEQ multiplex PCR; in TCRdb, only in-frame clones are kept and a portion is missing. The sample comprises approximately 31,000 clones, around 90% of which are singletons, and around a sixth rests with the top ten. Notes on this clone: Its antigen remains unknown.

Study findings and constraints: Uninvolved adjacent lung had higher T cell clonality than tumor and all other tissues.

The CDR3 covers 16 residues. The J segment lost 7 bases and the V segment lost 5 bases, leaving 9 bases of the junction unmatched. Germline assignment: CDR1 LNHDA and CDR2 SQIVND (reference sequence). The chain recombines TRBV19 with TRBJ1-6, with 9 bases identical to TRBD1. Sequences were derived from peripheral blood mononuclear cells, sampled before any cancer treatment. The sequence was obtained from a man aged 35-75 years with stage III lung adenocarcinoma. CDR3 sequence reads: CASSPRTGVRNSPLHF. The CDR3 region has the DNA TGTGCCAGTAGTCCTAGGACAGGGGTGAGGAATTCACCCCTCCACTTT.